This entry features one T cell receptor (beta chain) sequence. No cognate antigen has been identified for it. The sample holds no much larger clone one base away, and base qualities are not on file. The immunoSEQ Assay, a bias-controlled multiplex PCR, was used to amplify TCRbeta CDR3 regions from genomic DNA. Regarding the original processing steps: Nucleated cell counts per sample were estimated from amplification of reference gene primers within the assay. To quantify the absolute abundance of each unique TCRbeta CDR3 rearrangement, sequence reads were collapsed and filtered. For each sample, productive Simpson clonality was calculated as the square root of Simpson's diversity index across productive rearrangements. Here the immuneACCESS table is served through TCRdb, limited to in-frame sequences with V and J called. Missing clones are a known gap in these copies; in checked studies unresolved V genes cover under half, and the rest lacks a known reason. V and J calls and clone size are those listed in that table; D and trimming were worked out from the DNA. Counted in this sample were around 240,000 clones; about 90% of them appeared once. The ten largest clones capture more than 1% of the sample.

The sample is drawn from a study of blood T cell repertoires in COVID-19 (dated by TCRdb to 2020 to 2022). For the wider study: Collaborator samples came from the United States, Italy and Spain and covered acute and convalescent phases of COVID-19. Deeply sampled blood TCRbeta repertoires from subjects exposed to, actively infected with, or recovered from COVID-19 were included in the dataset. The sample metadata nearly always contained a de-identified subject ID, COVID-19 status, age in years and sex. The repertoires were released in a freely available public database intended as a resource for research on the immune response to SARS-CoV-2. Samples came from the ongoing ImmuneRACE study (first 160 participants) plus 1,254 subjects from 6 global collaborators. Where available, HLA class I and class II types were obtained from metadata supplied by the sample provider rather than from assay-based typing. The prospective study material was composed of cDNA or gDNA derived from T cells, B-cell-depleted T cells, or PBMCs.

Participants in the prospective study were enrolled through a virtual design, were aged roughly 18 to 100 years, and lived in roughly 24 United States geographic areas. Cohort assignment in the prospective study relied on participant-reported clinical history from a screening survey and a study questionnaire. In the prospective study, mobile phlebotomists collected whole blood, serum and a nasopharyngeal or oropharyngeal swab from each participant. Additional blood draws and questionnaires over an approximately 2-month period could optionally be provided by prospective study participants. Before DNA extraction, prospective study blood samples were shipped either frozen or at room temperature. The CDR3 covers 16 residues, taking in both the cysteine and the phenylalanine. The entry retains the CDR3 DNA only, 48 bases that are in frame from base 1. According to the germline V gene, CDR1 reads MGHRA and CDR2 reads YSYEKL. Clipping removes 3 bases from V and 0 bases from J, with 8 as the unmatched junction base count.

General conclusions and limits of the study: How much clinical and demographic metadata was included differed by source and by participant, and the metadata was provided uncurated.

The source material was PBMCs or T cells enriched from blood (not recorded which). Recombination joined TRBV4-1 with TRBJ2-7, with 7 middle bases fitting TRBD1. The clonotype comes from a human donor in a cohort exposed to, infected with or recovered from COVID-19 (not recorded which). The donor label of this sample is uncertain. The encoded CDR3 is CASSQAGTVSSYEQYF. Read as DNA, the sequence is TGCGCCAGCAGCCAGGCCGGGACAGTAAGCTCCTACGAGCAGTACTTC.